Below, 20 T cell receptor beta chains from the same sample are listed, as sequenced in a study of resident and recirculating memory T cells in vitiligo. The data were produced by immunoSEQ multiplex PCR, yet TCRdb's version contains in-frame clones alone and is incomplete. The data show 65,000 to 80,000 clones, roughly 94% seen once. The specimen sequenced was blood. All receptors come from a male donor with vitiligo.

The CDR3 loop is CASSRSAGGYGTDTQYF. The CDR3 coding sequence is TGTGCCAGCAGTCGGTCTGCGGGAGGTTATGGCACAGATACGCAGTATTTT. The chain combines TRBV27 with TRBJ2-3; 8 bases match TRBD2. CDR3 length: 17 residues. V shed 5 bases, J shed 1 base, and the junction held 11 bases outside the gene matches. Germline V gene sequence: CDR1 MNHEY, CDR2 SMNVEV (reference sequence).

The CDR3 sequence is CASSQDERGSGNTIYF. The DNA of the CDR3 is TGCGCCAGCAGCCAAGATGAAAGGGGCTCTGGAAACACCATATATTTT. This sequence joins TRBV4-3 and TRBJ1-3, with D possibly matching TRBD1 (5 bases). Germline CDR1 reads LGHNA; CDR2 reads YSLEER. The CDR3 has 16 residues. With 0 bases removed from V and 0 bases from J, the gap between germline ends came to 9 bases.

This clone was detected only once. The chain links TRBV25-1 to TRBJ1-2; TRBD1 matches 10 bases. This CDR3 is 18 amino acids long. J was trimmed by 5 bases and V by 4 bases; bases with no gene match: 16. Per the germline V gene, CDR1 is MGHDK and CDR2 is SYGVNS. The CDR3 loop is CASSATSGTGASVYGYTF. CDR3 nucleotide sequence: TGTGCCAGCAGTGCCACCTCCGGGACAGGGGCCTCCGTATATGGCTACACCTTC.

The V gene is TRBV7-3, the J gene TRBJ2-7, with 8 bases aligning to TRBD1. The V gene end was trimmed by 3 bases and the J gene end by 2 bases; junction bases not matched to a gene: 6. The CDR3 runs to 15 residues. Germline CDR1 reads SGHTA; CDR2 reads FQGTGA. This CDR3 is CASSFRQGLPYEQYF. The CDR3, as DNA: TGTGCCAGCAGCTTCCGACAGGGGCTACCCTACGAGCAGTACTTC. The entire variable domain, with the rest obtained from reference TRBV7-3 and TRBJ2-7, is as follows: GAGVSQTPSNKVTEKGKYVELRCDPISGHTALYWYRQSLGQGPEFLIYFQGTGAADDSGLPNDRFFAVRPEGSVSTLKIQRTERGDSAVYLCASSFRQGLPYEQYFGPGTRLTVT.

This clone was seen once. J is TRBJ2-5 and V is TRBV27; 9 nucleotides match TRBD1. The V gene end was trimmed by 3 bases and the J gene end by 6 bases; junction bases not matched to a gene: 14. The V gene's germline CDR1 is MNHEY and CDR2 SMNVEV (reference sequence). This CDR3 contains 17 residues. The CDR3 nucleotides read TGTGCCAGCAGTTTCTTTTCTCCGGGACAGGGTGGTCAGACCCAGTACTTC. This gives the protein CASSFFSPGQGGQTQYF.

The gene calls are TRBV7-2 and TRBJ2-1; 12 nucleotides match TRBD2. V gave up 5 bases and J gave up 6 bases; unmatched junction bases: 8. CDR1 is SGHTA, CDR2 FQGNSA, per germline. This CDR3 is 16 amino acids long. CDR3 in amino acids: CASSARLAGAANEQFF. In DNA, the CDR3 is TGTGCCAGCAGCGCGAGACTAGCGGGGGCCGCCAATGAGCAGTTCTTC.

The CDR3 bases are TGTGCCAGCAGTGATATCTTAGGACTAGCGGTTCATGACACAGATACGCAGTATTTT. Protein product: CASSDILGLAVHDTDTQYF. The rearrangement joins TRBV2 to TRBJ2-3, with 10 bases that match TRBD2. The CDR3 loop spans 19 amino acids. The germline CDR1 and CDR2 sequences are SNHLY and FYNNEI. With V trimmed by 3 bases and J by 2 bases, 14 bases remained unmatched.

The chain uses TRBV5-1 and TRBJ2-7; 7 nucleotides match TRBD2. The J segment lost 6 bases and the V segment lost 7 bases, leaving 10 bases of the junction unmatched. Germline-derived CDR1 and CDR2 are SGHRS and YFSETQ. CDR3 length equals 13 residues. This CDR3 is CASSWEGYSEQYF. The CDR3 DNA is TGCGCCAGCTCATGGGAGGGCTATAGCGAGCAGTACTTC.

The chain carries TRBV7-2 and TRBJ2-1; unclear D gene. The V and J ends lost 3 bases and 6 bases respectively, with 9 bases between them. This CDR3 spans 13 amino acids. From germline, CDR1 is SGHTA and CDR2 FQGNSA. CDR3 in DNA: TGTGCCAGCAGCTTTGAGGTGTCCAATGAGCAGTTCTTC. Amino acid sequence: CASSFEVSNEQFF.

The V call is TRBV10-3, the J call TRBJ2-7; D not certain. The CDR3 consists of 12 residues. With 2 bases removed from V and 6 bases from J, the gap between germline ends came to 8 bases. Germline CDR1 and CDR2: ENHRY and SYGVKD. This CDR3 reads CAISEKSREQYF. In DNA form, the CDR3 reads TGTGCCATCAGTGAGAAGTCGCGCGAGCAGTACTTC.

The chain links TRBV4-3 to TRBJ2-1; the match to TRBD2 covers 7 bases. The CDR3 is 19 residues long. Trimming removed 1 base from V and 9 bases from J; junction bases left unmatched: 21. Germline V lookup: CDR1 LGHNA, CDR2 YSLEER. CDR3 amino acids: CASSQGIKWREPSSSEQFF. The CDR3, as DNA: TGCGCCAGCAGCCAAGGGATAAAATGGCGGGAGCCCTCCTCAAGTGAGCAGTTCTTC.

The CDR3 loop is CASSASYEQYF. The DNA of the CDR3 is TGCGCCAGCAGTGCTTCCTACGAGCAGTACTTC. The V call is TRBV10-2, the J call TRBJ2-7, with D hard to call. CDR3 length: 11 amino acids. CDR1 WSHSY and CDR2 SAAADI come from the germline V gene. Trimming stripped 4 bases from V and 1 base from J, with 2 bases between.

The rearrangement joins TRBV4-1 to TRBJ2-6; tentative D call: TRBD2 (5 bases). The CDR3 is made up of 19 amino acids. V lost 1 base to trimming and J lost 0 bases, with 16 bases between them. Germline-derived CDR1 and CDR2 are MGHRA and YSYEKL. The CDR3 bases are TGCGCCAGCAGCCAAGTCGGGGTCCAGAGAGGCTCTGGGGCCAACGTCCTGACTTTC. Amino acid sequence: CASSQVGVQRGSGANVLTF.

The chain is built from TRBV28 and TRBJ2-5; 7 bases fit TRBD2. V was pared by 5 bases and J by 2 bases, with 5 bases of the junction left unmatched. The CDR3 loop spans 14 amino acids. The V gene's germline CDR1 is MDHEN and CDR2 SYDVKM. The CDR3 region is CASSPRRGQETQYF. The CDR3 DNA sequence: TGTGCCAGCAGTCCGAGGCGGGGGCAAGAGACCCAGTACTTC.

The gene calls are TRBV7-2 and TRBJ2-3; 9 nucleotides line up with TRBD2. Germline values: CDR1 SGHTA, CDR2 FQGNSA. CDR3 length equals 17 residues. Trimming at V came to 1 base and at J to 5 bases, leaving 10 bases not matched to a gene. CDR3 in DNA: TGTGCCAGCAGCTTAGACCCTGGCGGGAGGGCCGGAGATACGCAGTATTTT. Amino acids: CASSLDPGGRAGDTQYF.

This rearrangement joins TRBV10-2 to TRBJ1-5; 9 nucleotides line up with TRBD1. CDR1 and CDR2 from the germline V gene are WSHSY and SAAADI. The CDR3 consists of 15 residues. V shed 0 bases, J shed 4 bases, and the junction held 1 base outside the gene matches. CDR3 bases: TGCGCCAGCAGTGAGTCCGGGACAGGGAATCAGCCCCAGCATTTT. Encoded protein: CASSESGTGNQPQHF.

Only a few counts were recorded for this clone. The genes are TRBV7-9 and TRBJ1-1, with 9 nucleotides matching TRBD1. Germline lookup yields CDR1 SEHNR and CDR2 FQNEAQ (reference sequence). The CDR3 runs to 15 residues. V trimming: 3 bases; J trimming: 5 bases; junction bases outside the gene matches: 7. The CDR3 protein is CASSFLGQGETEAFF. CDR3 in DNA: TGTGCCAGCAGCTTCTTGGGACAGGGTGAAACTGAAGCTTTCTTT.

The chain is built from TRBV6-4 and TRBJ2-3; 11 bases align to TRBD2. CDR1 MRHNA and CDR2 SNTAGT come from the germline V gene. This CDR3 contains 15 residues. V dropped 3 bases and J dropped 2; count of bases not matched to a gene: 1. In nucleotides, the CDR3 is TGTGCCAGCAGTGAGACTAGCGGGGACACAGATACGCAGTATTTT. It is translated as CASSETSGDTDTQYF.

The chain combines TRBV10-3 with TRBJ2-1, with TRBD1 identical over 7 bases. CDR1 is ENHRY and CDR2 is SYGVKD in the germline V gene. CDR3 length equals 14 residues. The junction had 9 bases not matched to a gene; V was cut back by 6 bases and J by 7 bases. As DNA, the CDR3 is TGTGCCATCAGGCGGACAGGAAATCTAAATGAGCAGTTCTTC. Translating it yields CAIRRTGNLNEQFF.

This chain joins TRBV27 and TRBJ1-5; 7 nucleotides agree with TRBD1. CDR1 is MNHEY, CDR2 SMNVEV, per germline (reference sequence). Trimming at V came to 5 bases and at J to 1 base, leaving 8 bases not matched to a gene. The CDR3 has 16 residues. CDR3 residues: CASSPTTTGSNQPQHF. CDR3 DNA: TGTGCCAGCAGTCCAACGACGACAGGGAGCAATCAGCCCCAGCATTTT.